One sample yielded the 18 T cell receptor beta chains listed below, sequenced in a study of shared clonotypes between healthy human individuals. This table comes from immunoSEQ multiplex PCR, and its TCRdb copy is limited to in-frame clones, with some not included. The repertoire holds around 340,000 clones, with roughly 80% as singletons. The specimen was memory CD4+ T cells sorted from blood. As to subset: CD45RA-negative fraction. The origin of the receptors is a man under 40 in good health.

This rearrangement joins TRBV18 to TRBJ2-5; tentatively, D is TRBD1 (5 bases). V gave up 2 bases and J gave up 0 bases, with 7 bases separating them. This CDR3 has 14 amino acids. The V gene's germline CDR1 is KGHSH and CDR2 LQKENI. Here the CDR3 DNA reads TGTGCCAGCTCACCATGGGGCGACCAAGAGACCCAGTACTTC. Translation: CASSPWGDQETQYF.

In this sample, this clone turned up a few times. This chain links TRBV7-2 with TRBJ2-2; D call uncertain. Germline V gene data show CDR1 as SGHTA and CDR2 as FQGNSA. V was pared by 3 bases and J by 2 bases, with 10 bases between. The CDR3 spans 15 residues. The CDR3: CASSFGSSNTGELFF. The CDR3 bases are TGTGCCAGCAGCTTCGGCAGTAGTAACACCGGGGAGCTGTTTTTT.

V usage is TRBV4-2 and J usage is TRBJ2-7; perhaps TRBD2 as D (6 bases). Trimming removed 4 bases at V and 2 bases at J, with 12 bases between. The CDR3 totals 14 residues. CDR1 and CDR2 (germline): LGHNA, YNFKEQ. Written as DNA, the CDR3 is TGTGCCAGCAGCCCTCTGGGGGGAACCTACGAGCAGTACTTC. This translates into CASSPLGGTYEQYF.

The J gene is TRBJ1-2, the V gene TRBV28, with 8 bases aligning to TRBD1. J lost 6 bases, V lost 5 bases, and 14 bases had no gene match. Germline CDR1 MDHEN, CDR2 SYDVKM. The CDR3 has 16 amino acids. CDR3: CASSPKPHRGRNGYTF. The CDR3 DNA reads as TGTGCCAGCAGTCCAAAGCCCCACAGGGGGAGAAATGGCTACACCTTC.

The V gene is TRBV5-1, the J gene TRBJ2-1; D not certain. The CDR3 totals 14 residues. Germline CDR1 reads SGHRS; CDR2 reads YFSETQ. The germline V and J ends were trimmed by 0 bases and 4 bases, with 8 bases remaining between them. DNA of the CDR3: TGCGCCAGCAGCTTGGATATAGGATACAATGAGCAGTTCTTC. Protein: CASSLDIGYNEQFF. Full variable domain (rest looked up from reference TRBV5-1 and TRBJ2-1): KAGVTQTPRYLIKTRGQQVTLSCSPISGHRSVSWYQQTPGQGLQFLFEYFSETQRNKGNFPGRFSGRQFSNSRSEMNVSTLELGDSALYLCASSLDIGYNEQFFGPGTRLTVL.

In regard to this clone: The sample contains more than one DNA sequence encoding this CDR3. V is TRBV5-4 and J is TRBJ2-5; D unresolved. There are 12 residues in the CDR3. Germline CDR1 SGHNT, CDR2 YYREEE (reference sequence). Trimming took off 2 bases at V and 3 bases at J, with 5 bases between the two ends. Here the CDR3 DNA reads TGTGCCAGCAGCTTCCCTAAAGAGACCCAGTACTTC. Translating gives CASSFPKETQYF.

The V gene is TRBV7-2, the J gene TRBJ1-4; D not certain. The germline CDR1 and CDR2 sequences are SGHTA and FQGNSA. CDR3 length equals 12 residues. Trimming removed 5 bases from V and 8 bases from J, with 9 bases in between. CDR3 amino acids: CASSDQGEKLFF. Here the CDR3 DNA reads TGTGCCAGCAGCGATCAAGGGGAAAAACTGTTTTTT.

The gene calls are TRBV13 and TRBJ2-3; 9 bases align to TRBD1. V lost 3 bases, J lost 5 bases, and 6 bases stayed unmatched. The CDR3 totals 15 residues. CDR1 and CDR2 from the germline V gene are PRHDT and FYEKMQ (reference sequence). The CDR3 DNA is TGTGCCAGCAGCTTCGTGGACAGGGGTGGAGATACGCAGTATTTT. Translated: CASSFVDRGGDTQYF.

Worth noting for this clone: The same CDR3 can be traced to other DNA sequences in this sample. The chain employs TRBV30 and TRBJ1-1; D is ambiguous. Germline V gene sequence: CDR1 GTSNPN, CDR2 SVGIG (reference sequence). The CDR3 has 13 residues. Trimming shortened V by 6 bases and J by 1 base, and 12 bases separated the two germline ends. The CDR3 spells CACPGRTNTEAFF. The DNA for the CDR3 is TGTGCCTGCCCAGGTCGGACGAACACTGAAGCTTTCTTT.

This clone was detected ten times or more. The rearrangement joins TRBV19 to TRBJ1-5; 7 nucleotides line up with TRBD1. Trimming removed 8 bases from V and 7 bases from J; junction bases left unmatched: 11. This CDR3 is 14 amino acids long. Germline V lookup: CDR1 LNHDA, CDR2 SQIVND (reference sequence). CDR3 protein: CASCRAGGYQPQHF. The CDR3 bases are TGTGCCAGTTGCAGGGCAGGGGGTTACCAGCCCCAGCATTTT.

The chain links TRBV4-3 to TRBJ2-7, with 9 bases lining up with TRBD2. CDR1 and CDR2 from the germline V gene are LGHNA and YSLEER. Unmatched junction bases numbered 8, after V lost 0 bases and J lost 5 bases. This CDR3 is 16 amino acids long. CDR3 region: CASSQDYQRGVHEQYF. CDR3 bases: TGCGCCAGCAGCCAAGATTACCAGCGGGGGGTCCACGAGCAGTACTTC.

The V gene is TRBV7-2, the J gene TRBJ2-5, with D possibly being TRBD1 (5 bases). CDR3 length: 11 residues. Trimming shortened V by 6 bases and J by 7 bases, and 9 bases separated the two germline ends. CDR1 is SGHTA, CDR2 FQGNSA, per germline. The CDR3 region has the DNA TGTGCCAGCAGTTTTCAGGGGACCCAGTACTTC. As protein: CASSFQGTQYF. Drawing the rest from reference TRBV7-2 and TRBJ2-5, the complete variable domain is GAGVSQSPSNKVTEKGKDVELRCDPISGHTALYWYRQSLGQGLEFLIYFQGNSAPDKSGLPSDRFSAERTGGSVSTLTIQRTQQEDSAVYLCASSFQGTQYFGPGTRLLVL.

The rearrangement links TRBV25-1 to TRBJ1-1; possibly TRBD1 for D (5 bases). CDR1 and CDR2 from the germline V gene are MGHDK and SYGVNS. V lost 6 bases and J 6 bases, leaving 11 bases between the germline ends. The length of the CDR3 is 12 residues. This CDR3 is CASRRGASEAFF. The DNA for the CDR3 is TGTGCCAGCAGGAGAGGGGCCTCTGAAGCTTTCTTT.

This sequence joins TRBV5-1 and TRBJ2-3; 9 bases align to TRBD1. J gave up 4 bases and V 3 bases, and 3 bases lay outside the gene matches. CDR3 length: 14 residues. The germline gives CDR1 SGHRS, CDR2 YFSETQ. The CDR3 sequence is CASSWTGASDTQYF. The CDR3 bases are TGCGCCAGCAGCTGGACAGGGGCCTCAGATACGCAGTATTTT.

V and J are TRBV5-1 and TRBJ2-6, with 8 nucleotides matching TRBD2. The CDR3 runs 19 residues. After removal of 1 base from V and 0 bases from J, the junction contained 9 bases not matched to a gene. Germline loops: CDR1 SGHRS, CDR2 YFSETQ. CDR3 nucleotides: TGCGCCAGCAGCTTGAACCCGGGACTAGGTAGCTCTGGGGCCAACGTCCTGACTTTC. It specifies CASSLNPGLGSSGANVLTF.

This clone was counted a few times. This chain uses TRBV5-1 with TRBJ1-1, with a weak D call TRBD1 (5 bases). CDR3 size: 16 residues. V was shortened by 0 bases and J by 1 base, with 13 bases between the two germline ends. Germline V gene sequence: CDR1 SGHRS, CDR2 YFSETQ. CDR3 residues: CASSLAQAGRNTEAFF. The CDR3 bases are TGCGCCAGCAGCTTGGCGCAGGCAGGGCGGAACACTGAAGCTTTCTTT.

Concerning this clone itself: This specimen includes other DNA sequences encoding the same CDR3. This chain joins TRBV6-1 and TRBJ2-7; 11 nucleotides align to TRBD1. The CDR3 is made up of 14 amino acids. J was trimmed by 4 bases and V by 5 bases; bases with no gene match: 4. CDR1 MNHNS and CDR2 SASEGT come from the germline V gene. The DNA for the CDR3 is TGTGCCAGCAGTTCCGGGACAGGGGGATACGAGCAGTACTTC. It yields the protein CASSSGTGGYEQYF.

V gene TRBV7-3 combines with J gene TRBJ2-3, with 9 positions matching TRBD2. The CDR3 spans 16 residues. Germline CDR1 is SGHTA and CDR2 is FQGTGA. After removal of 5 bases from V and 2 bases from J, the junction contained 8 bases not matched to a gene. The CDR3 loop reads CASSRTAGGITDTQYF. The CDR3 nucleotides read TGTGCCAGCAGCCGAACGGCGGGGGGGATCACAGATACGCAGTATTTT.